This T cell receptor beta chain originates from a study of post-analysis software for immune sequencing data. Libraries were made from TCR beta cDNA, and they carried unique molecular identifiers. TCRdb reanalysed the PCR reads using MiXCR and keeps one entry per CDR3 protein. The profile shows more than 450,000 distinct CDR3 sequences, around 44% of them singletons. Sequenced: blood. The clonotype was recovered from a girl aged 5 to 17 with multiple sclerosis.

The CDR3 loop is CASSLLGGNGQFF. For the CDR3, the DNA is TGTGCCAGCAGCTTGCTGGGGGGCAATGGACAGTTCTTC. This rearrangement joins TRBV5-5 to TRBJ2-1; either TRBD1 or TRBD2 may supply D (6 bases each). The germline V gene has CDR1 SGHKS and CDR2 YYEKEE (reference sequence). V was pared by 1 base and J by 13 bases, with 15 bases between. This CDR3 is 13 amino acids long.